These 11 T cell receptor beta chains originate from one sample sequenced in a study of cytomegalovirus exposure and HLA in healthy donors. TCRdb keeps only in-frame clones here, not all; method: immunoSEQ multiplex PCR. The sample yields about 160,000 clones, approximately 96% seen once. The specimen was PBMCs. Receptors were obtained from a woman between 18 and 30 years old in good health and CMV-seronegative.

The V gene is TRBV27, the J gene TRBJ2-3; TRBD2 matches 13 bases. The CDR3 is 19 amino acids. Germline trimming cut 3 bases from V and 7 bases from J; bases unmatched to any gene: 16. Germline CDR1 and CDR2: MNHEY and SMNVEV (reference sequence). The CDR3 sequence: CASSFEMGRLAGGANTQYF. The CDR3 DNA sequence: TGTGCCAGCAGTTTCGAAATGGGACGACTAGCGGGGGGAGCAAATACGCAGTATTTT.

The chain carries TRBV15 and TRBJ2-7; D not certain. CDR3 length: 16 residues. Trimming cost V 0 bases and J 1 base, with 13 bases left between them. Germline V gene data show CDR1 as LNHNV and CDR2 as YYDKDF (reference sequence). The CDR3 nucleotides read TGTGCCACCAGCAGAGATCAGGCTCCTGGGTCCTACGAGCAGTACTTC. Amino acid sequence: CATSRDQAPGSYEQYF.

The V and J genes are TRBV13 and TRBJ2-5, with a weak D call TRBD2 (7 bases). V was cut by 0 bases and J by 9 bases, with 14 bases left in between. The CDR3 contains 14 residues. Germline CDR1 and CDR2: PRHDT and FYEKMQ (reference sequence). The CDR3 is CASSLGGGAFAQYF. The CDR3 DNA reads TGTGCCAGCAGCTTAGGAGGGGGGGCGTTTGCCCAGTACTTC.

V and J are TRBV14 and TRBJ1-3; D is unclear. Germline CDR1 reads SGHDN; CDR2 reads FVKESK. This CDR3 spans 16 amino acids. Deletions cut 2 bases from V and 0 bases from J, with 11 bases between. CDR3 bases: TGTGCCAGCAGCCAATTTTTAGCGTCCTCTGGAAACACCATATATTTT. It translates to CASSQFLASSGNTIYF. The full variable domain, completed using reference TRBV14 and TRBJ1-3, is EAGVTQFPSHSVIEKGQTVTLRCDPISGHDNLYWYRRVMGKEIKFLLHFVKESKQDESGMPNNRFLAERTGGTYSTLKVQPAELEDSGVYFCASSQFLASSGNTIYFGEGSWLTVV.

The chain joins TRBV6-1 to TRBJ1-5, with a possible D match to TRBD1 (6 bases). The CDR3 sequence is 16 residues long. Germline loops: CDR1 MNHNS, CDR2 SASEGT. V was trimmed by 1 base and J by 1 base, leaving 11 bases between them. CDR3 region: CASSEVRGGSNQPQHF. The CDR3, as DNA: TGTGCCAGCAGTGAAGTCAGGGGCGGAAGCAATCAGCCCCAGCATTTT.

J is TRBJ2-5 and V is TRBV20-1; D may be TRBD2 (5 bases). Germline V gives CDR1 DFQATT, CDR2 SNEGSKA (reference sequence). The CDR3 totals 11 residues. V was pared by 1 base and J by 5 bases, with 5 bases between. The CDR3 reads CSARGGETQYF. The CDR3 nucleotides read TGCAGTGCTAGAGGCGGGGAGACCCAGTACTTC.

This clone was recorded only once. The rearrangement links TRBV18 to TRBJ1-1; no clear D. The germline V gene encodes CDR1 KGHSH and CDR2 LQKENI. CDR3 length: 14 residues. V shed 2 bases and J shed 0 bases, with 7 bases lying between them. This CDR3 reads CASSPLELNTEAFF. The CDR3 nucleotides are TGTGCCAGCTCACCATTAGAGCTGAACACTGAAGCTTTCTTT.

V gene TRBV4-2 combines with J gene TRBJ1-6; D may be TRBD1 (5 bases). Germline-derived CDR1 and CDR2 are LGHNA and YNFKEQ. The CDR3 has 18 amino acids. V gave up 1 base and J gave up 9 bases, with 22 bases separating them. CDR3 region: CASSQVSGGDRSASPLHF. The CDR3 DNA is TGTGCCAGCAGCCAAGTTTCCGGGGGGGATAGGAGTGCTTCACCCCTCCACTTT.

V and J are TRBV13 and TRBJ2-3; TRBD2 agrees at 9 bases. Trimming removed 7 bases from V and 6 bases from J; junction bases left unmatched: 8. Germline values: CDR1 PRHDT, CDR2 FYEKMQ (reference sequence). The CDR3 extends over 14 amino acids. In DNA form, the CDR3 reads TGTGCCAGCAACATAGCGGGGGCCCACGATACGCAGTATTTT. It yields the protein CASNIAGAHDTQYF.

DNA for the CDR3: TGTGCCAGCAGTTACCCCCGGGACACATCATCCTACGAGCAGTACTTC. This translates into CASSYPRDTSSYEQYF. The chain couples TRBV6-7 to TRBJ2-7, with D possibly TRBD1 on 6 matching bases. TRBV6-7 is an open reading frame whose function is uncertain. V lost 2 bases and J 1 base, leaving 15 bases between the germline ends. CDR3 size: 16 residues.

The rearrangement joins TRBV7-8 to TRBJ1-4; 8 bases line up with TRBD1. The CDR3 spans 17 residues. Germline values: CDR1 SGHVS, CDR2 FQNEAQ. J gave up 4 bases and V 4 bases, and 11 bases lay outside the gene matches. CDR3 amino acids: CASSSGTGLQHNEKLFF. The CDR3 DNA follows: TGTGCCAGCAGCTCCGGGACAGGCCTTCAGCATAATGAAAAACTGTTTTTT. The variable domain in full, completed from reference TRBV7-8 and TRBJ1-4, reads GAGVSQSPRYKVAKRGQDVALRCDPISGHVSLFWYQQALGQGPEFLTYFQNEAQLDKSGLPSDRFFAERPEGSVSTLKIQRTQQEDSAVYLCASSSGTGLQHNEKLFFGSGTQLSVL.